The entry that follows covers one T cell receptor beta chain sequence. The antigen remains unidentified. This sample is part of a study of cytomegalovirus exposure and HLA in healthy donors. Notes on the study in general: There were 164 TCR beta chains listed as cytomegalovirus-associated.

The donors were members of the validation cohort comprising about 130 subjects, separate from the roughly 700-subject first cohort. Using immunoSEQ multiplex PCR, the repertoire was profiled, and TCRdb retains in-frame clones only, with some absent. The sample includes a few hundred thousand clones, approximately 80% of them seen just once. The ends were cut back, 4 bases at V and 8 bases at J, with 19 bases in the middle. Germline-derived CDR1 and CDR2 are SGHRS and YFSETQ. This CDR3 has 15 residues. The sample comprised PBMCs. The sequence came from a woman in her 30s in good health and CMV-seropositive. The chain couples TRBV5-1 to TRBJ2-1; possibly TRBD2 for D (7 bases). CDR3 DNA: TGCGCCAGCAGCCCCCGAGGGGGGGTTGTCGATGAGCAGTTCTTC. Protein: CASSPRGGVVDEQFF.